This T cell receptor beta chain stems from a study of T-cell memory formation after mild COVID-19. Study-level background: TCR clusters were mostly donor specific.

With constant-segment primers, 5'RACE yielded cDNA libraries of TCR alpha and TCR beta that carried sample barcodes and UMIs. TCRdb independently ran MiXCR on the 5' RACE reads; one entry per CDR3 protein. Among a few hundred thousand distinct CDR3 sequences listed, less than 25% were seen once. CDR1 and CDR2 from the germline V gene are SQVTM and ANQGSEA. The ends were cut back, 4 bases at V and 4 bases at J, with 14 bases in the middle. The CDR3 sequence is 14 residues long. Sequencing was carried out using PBMCs or a T cell subset sorted from them (not recorded which). The chain recombines TRBV29-1 with TRBJ2-1; D is perhaps TRBD2 (7 bases). The clonotype was recovered from a man younger than 30 who had mild COVID-19 (a few samples of this study predate the infection). Cell type and time point are not known. The CDR3 region is CSVGARGRYNEQFF. CDR3 bases: TGCAGCGTTGGAGCGCGGGGGCGATACAATGAGCAGTTCTTC.